This TCR beta chain is from a study of blood T cell repertoires in COVID-19. Study in general: PBMCs, B-cell-depleted T cells, or T cells provided the cDNA or gDNA that made up the material.

In the original processing: From reference gene primer amplification, estimates of nucleated cell counts were derived. Profiling relied on immunoSEQ multiplex PCR, and the TCRdb table lists in-frame clones only, not all of them. That table is the source of V, J and clone size, and D and trimming were worked out from the DNA. The table includes 150,000 to 200,000 clones, about 80% detected once. Trimming removed 3 bases from V and 2 bases from J, with 10 bases in between. CDR3 size: 14 residues. Per the germline V gene, CDR1 is LNHDA and CDR2 is SQIVND (reference sequence). Those who participated ranged in age from roughly 18 to 89 years and resided in some 24 US areas. Donors of Cohort 3 who recovered were those that had two negative PCRs, clearance, or symptom resolution.

The material sequenced was PBMCs or T cells enriched from blood (not recorded which). This TCR derives from a man aged 35-49 years who had recovered from COVID-19. The rearrangement links TRBV19 to TRBJ1-2; a weak D match, TRBD1 (6 bases). The CDR3 here is CASSITGQNYGYTF. For the CDR3, the DNA is TGTGCCAGTAGTATTACCGGACAGAACTATGGCTACACCTTC.